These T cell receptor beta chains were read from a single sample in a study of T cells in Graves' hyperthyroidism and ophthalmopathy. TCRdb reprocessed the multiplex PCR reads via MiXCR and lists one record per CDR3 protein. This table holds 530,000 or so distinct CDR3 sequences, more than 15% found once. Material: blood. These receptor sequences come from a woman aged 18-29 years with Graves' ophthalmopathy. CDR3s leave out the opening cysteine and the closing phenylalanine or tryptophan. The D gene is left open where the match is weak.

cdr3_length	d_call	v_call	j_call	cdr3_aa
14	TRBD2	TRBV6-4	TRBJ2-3	ASSDSWRGGRDTQY
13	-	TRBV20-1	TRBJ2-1	SALNGGSSYNEQF
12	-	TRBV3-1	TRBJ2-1	ASSKTGSNNEQF
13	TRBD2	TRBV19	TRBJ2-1	ASSAVSGRWNEQF
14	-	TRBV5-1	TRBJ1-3	ASSLGQEISGNTIY
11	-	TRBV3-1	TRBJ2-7	ASRRDGSYEQY
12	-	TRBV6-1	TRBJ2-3	ASSALSGTDTQY
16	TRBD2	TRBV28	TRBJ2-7	ASSQHYRSGRPSYEQY
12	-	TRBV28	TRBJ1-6	AARGVSYNSPLH
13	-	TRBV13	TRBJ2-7	ASSFREDYPHEQY
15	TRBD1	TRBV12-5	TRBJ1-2	ASGLVLARGQNYGYT
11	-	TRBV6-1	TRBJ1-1	ASSDRANTEAF
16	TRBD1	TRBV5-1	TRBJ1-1	ASSLTGTGAEMNTEAF
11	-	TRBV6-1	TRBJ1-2	ASSELDALGYT
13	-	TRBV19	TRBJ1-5	ASSTQPLSNQPQH
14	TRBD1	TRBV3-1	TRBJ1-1	ASSPLGGQRNTEAF
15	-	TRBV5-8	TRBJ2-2	ASSRGGFFRRTGELF
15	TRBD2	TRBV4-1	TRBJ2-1	ASSPGRRETFYNEQF
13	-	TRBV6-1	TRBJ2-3	ASRTKQGWADTQY
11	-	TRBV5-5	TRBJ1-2	ASSILSNYGYT
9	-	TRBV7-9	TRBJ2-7	ASSQPSEQY
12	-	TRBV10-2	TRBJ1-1	ASSETGRNTEAF
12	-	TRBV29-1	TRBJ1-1	SVEDQGRDTEAF
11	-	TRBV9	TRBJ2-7	ASSPQPNYEQY
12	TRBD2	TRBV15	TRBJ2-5	ATSRGGIQETQY
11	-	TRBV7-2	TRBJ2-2	ASSLRGGGELF